Detailed here is one T cell receptor (beta chain). This CDR3 comprises 14 residues. V was cut by 2 bases and J by 5 bases, with 12 bases left in between. The germline V gene has CDR1 WSHSY and CDR2 SAAADI. This entry is derived from a study of shared clonotypes between healthy human individuals. The wider study: Aged 18 to 49, the donors were two women and a few men.

The repertoire was sequenced with immunoSEQ multiplex PCR; TCRdb's copy has only in-frame clones and lacks some. Found here are more than 600,000 clones, about 91% of them singletons; the top ten hold approximately 24%. Naivety among CD8 cells was defined by CD45RO negativity and positive CCR7 selection, thereby excluding terminally differentiated effector memory CD45RA+ cells. The clonotype comes from a man in his thirties or forties in good health. The rearrangement links TRBV10-2 to TRBJ1-1; D uncertain. Sequenced material: naive CD8+ T cells sorted from blood. In DNA form, the CDR3 reads TGCGCCAGCAGTGAGGCATCGCGAGGAACTGAAGCTTTCTTT. This translates into CASSEASRGTEAFF.